This T cell receptor beta chain was profiled in a study of control samples from healthy donors and cancer patients. V shed 1 base and J 8 bases; nucleotides not matched to a gene: 9. Germline CDR1 reads SGHTA; CDR2 reads FQGNSA. This CDR3 has 15 residues. The method was immunoSEQ multiplex PCR; TCRdb's version includes in-frame clones alone and lacks a portion of them. The profile shows 150,000 or so clones, 80% to 95% of them singletons. The specimen was blood. The TCR originated in a woman aged 55-70 years in good health. The genes are TRBV7-2 and TRBJ1-2, with 8 bases that match TRBD1. The CDR3 is CASSLVNRQGRGYTF. The DNA of the CDR3 is TGTGCCAGCAGCTTAGTAAATAGACAGGGGAGAGGCTACACCTTC.